Listed below are T cell receptor beta chains from one sample, sequenced in a study of T cells in Graves' hyperthyroidism and ophthalmopathy. TCRdb ran MiXCR on the multiplex PCR reads and lists one entry per CDR3 protein. The sample consists of around 360,000 distinct CDR3 sequences, approximately 14% of them appearing once. Specimen: blood. The source of these receptors is a woman aged 55-75 years with Graves' ophthalmopathy. The CDR3 runs from the conserved cysteine through the conserved F or W. A D gene is named only where the DNA matches it firmly. Rows give clone size only sometimes, using once, few, many, or a class for an expanded clone.

clone_size	v_call	j_call	d_call	cdr3_aa	cdr3_nt
few	TRBV6-1	TRBJ2-5	TRBD1	CASSDPSGQGLGTQYF	TGTGCCAGCAGTGACCCATCGGGACAGGGATTAGGGACCCAGTACTTC
many	TRBV7-2	TRBJ1-2	-	CASSLNSSGGTRGYTF	TGTGCCAGCAGCTTAAACTCTTCCGGGGGTACTCGTGGCTACACCTTC
-	TRBV6-1	TRBJ1-2	TRBD1	CASTSLGQGNYGYTF	TGTGCCAGCACTTCCCTAGGACAGGGGAACTATGGCTACACCTTC
-	TRBV14	TRBJ2-2	TRBD1	CASSKPGTGGGELFF	TGTGCCAGCAGTAAACCCGGGACAGGAGGCGGGGAGCTGTTTTTT
many	TRBV6-1	TRBJ2-1	TRBD2	CASSALAGETYEQFF	TGTGCCAGCAGTGCACTAGCGGGAGAAACCTATGAGCAGTTCTTC
many	TRBV28	TRBJ2-1	TRBD2	CASEVQLAGREQFF	TGTGCCAGCGAAGTGCAACTAGCGGGGCGTGAGCAGTTCTTC
-	TRBV5-8	TRBJ2-1	TRBD1	CASSWGQGAYNEQFF	TGTGCCAGCAGCTGGGGACAGGGGGCCTACAATGAGCAGTTCTTC
-	TRBV10-3	TRBJ2-7	-	CAISESTGNYEQYF	TGTGCCATCAGTGAGTCGACAGGAAACTACGAGCAGTACTTC
many	TRBV28	TRBJ2-1	TRBD1	CASSWTGNEQFF	TGTGCCAGCAGCTGGACAGGCAATGAGCAGTTCTTC
many	TRBV12-3/TRBV12-4	TRBJ2-4	TRBD1	CASSQGAVAKNIQYF	TGTGCCAGCAGCCAGGGGGCAGTAGCCAAAAACATTCAGTACTTC
many	TRBV24-1	TRBJ2-1	-	CATSDSRGAENEQFF	TGTGCCACCAGTGATAGCCGGGGAGCGGAGAATGAGCAGTTCTTC
few	TRBV12-3/TRBV12-4	TRBJ2-5	-	CASSLSGGPGETQYF	TGTGCCAGCAGCCTTTCCGGGGGGCCTGGGGAGACCCAGTACTTC
few	TRBV12-3/TRBV12-4	TRBJ2-1	TRBD2	CASRPGLAGEAYNEQFF	TGTGCCAGCAGGCCGGGACTAGCGGGAGAGGCCTACAATGAGCAGTTCTTC
many	TRBV5-1	TRBJ1-1	-	CASSLGVMNTEAFF	TGCGCCAGCAGCTTGGGGGTCATGAACACTGAAGCTTTCTTT
few	TRBV20-1	TRBJ2-1	TRBD2	CSASGTTNEQFF	TGCAGTGCTAGCGGGACTACCAATGAGCAGTTCTTC
-	TRBV28	TRBJ1-1	-	CASSPPATRVAFF	TGTGCCAGCAGTCCCCCGGCAACACGAGTGGCTTTCTTT
few	TRBV27	TRBJ2-1	-	CASSHVRPPGDEQFF	TGTGCCAGCAGCCACGTCCGACCCCCGGGCGATGAGCAGTTCTTC
-	TRBV29-1	TRBJ2-5	-	CSVGPRSQETQYF	TGCAGCGTGGGGCCCCGCAGCCAAGAGACCCAGTACTTC
many	TRBV18	TRBJ2-5	-	CASSPRLKETQYF	TGTGCCAGCTCACCAAGGCTCAAAGAGACCCAGTACTTC
many	TRBV29-1	TRBJ1-1	-	CSVFGGDTEAFF	TGCAGCGTTTTTGGGGGGGACACTGAAGCTTTCTTT
-	TRBV20-1	TRBJ2-1	TRBD2	CSATKAGALSYNEQFF	TGCAGTGCTACCAAAGCGGGAGCCCTTTCCTACAATGAGCAGTTCTTC
-	TRBV6-2/TRBV6-3	TRBJ2-7	-	CASSLAGGRSYEQYF	TGTGCCAGCAGCCTAGCAGGAGGCCGCTCCTACGAGCAGTACTTC
many	TRBV20-1	TRBJ1-3	-	CSARDQGSSGNTIYF	TGCAGTGCTAGAGATCAAGGCTCCTCTGGAAACACCATATATTTT
-	TRBV20-1	TRBJ1-4	-	CSARDGIRGEANEKLFF	TGCAGTGCTAGAGATGGGATACGCGGGGAAGCTAATGAAAAACTGTTTTTT
-	TRBV28	TRBJ2-7	TRBD2	CASSPSGGLSYEQYF	TGTGCCAGCAGCCCTAGCGGGGGCTTATCCTACGAGCAGTACTTC
-	TRBV9	TRBJ2-7	TRBD1	CASSVRPGTGAGEQYF	TGTGCCAGCAGCGTGAGGCCCGGGACAGGGGCGGGAGAGCAGTACTTC
many	TRBV3-1	TRBJ2-7	-	CASSQSRTYEQYF	TGTGCCAGCAGCCAGTCCCGGACCTACGAGCAGTACTTC
many	TRBV11-2	TRBJ2-7	TRBD1	CASSLADRVGEQYF	TGTGCCAGCAGCTTAGCGGACAGGGTGGGCGAGCAGTACTTC
-	TRBV12-3/TRBV12-4	TRBJ1-1	TRBD1	CASSARTGGDTEAFF	TGTGCCAGCAGTGCACGGACAGGGGGGGACACTGAAGCTTTCTTT
few	TRBV6-5	TRBJ1-2	TRBD1	CASSTSTGQGYTF	TGTGCCAGCAGTACCTCGACAGGGCAAGGCTACACCTTC
many	TRBV6-2/TRBV6-3	TRBJ2-2	TRBD1	CASSYGLGQANTGELFF	TGTGCCAGCAGTTACGGCCTGGGACAGGCGAACACCGGGGAGCTGTTTTTT
many	TRBV28	TRBJ2-7	TRBD1	CASSPPGQGVHEQYF	TGTGCCAGCAGCCCGCCGGGACAGGGCGTCCACGAGCAGTACTTC
many	TRBV5-5	TRBJ2-4	-	CASSLRRELAKNIQYF	TGTGCCAGCAGCTTGCGACGGGAGCTAGCCAAAAACATTCAGTACTTC
few	TRBV20-1	TRBJ2-3	-	CSAPDGLTADTQYF	TGCAGTGCCCCAGATGGCCTCACCGCAGATACGCAGTATTTT
-	TRBV6-4	TRBJ2-7	TRBD2	CASSDSCGSGAYEQYF	TGTGCCAGCAGTGACTCTTGCGGGAGCGGGGCCTACGAGCAGTACTTC
many	TRBV29-1	TRBJ1-5	-	CSAGNSNQPQHF	TGCAGCGCAGGGAATAGCAATCAGCCCCAGCATTTT
few	TRBV7-9	TRBJ2-5	TRBD2	CASSLAPLAGGPQETQYF	TGTGCCAGCAGCTTAGCCCCCCTAGCGGGAGGACCCCAAGAGACCCAGTACTTC
many	TRBV28	TRBJ2-5	-	CASSSSGGRRETQYF	TGTGCCAGCAGTTCCTCCGGGGGCCGAAGGGAGACCCAGTACTTC
-	TRBV27	TRBJ1-2	-	CASSFGAGHGYTF	TGTGCCAGCAGTTTTGGTGCAGGGCATGGCTACACCTTC
many	TRBV10-2	TRBJ2-5	-	CASSERETQYF	TGTGCCAGCAGTGAGCGGGAGACCCAGTACTTC
-	TRBV27	TRBJ2-2	-	CASSPLWNTGELFF	TGTGCCAGCAGTCCCCTCTGGAACACCGGGGAGCTGTTTTTT
many	TRBV7-3	TRBJ2-3	-	CASSLIGMVGTSTDTQYF	TGTGCCAGCAGCTTAATCGGGATGGTAGGCACTAGCACAGATACGCAGTATTTT
many	TRBV28	TRBJ2-7	TRBD2	CASTRSGGWDEQYF	TGTGCCAGCACTAGATCGGGAGGGTGGGACGAGCAGTACTTC
few	TRBV28	TRBJ2-2	-	CASSLRPGQNGELFF	TGTGCCAGCAGTTTAAGGCCAGGGCAGAACGGGGAGCTGTTTTTT